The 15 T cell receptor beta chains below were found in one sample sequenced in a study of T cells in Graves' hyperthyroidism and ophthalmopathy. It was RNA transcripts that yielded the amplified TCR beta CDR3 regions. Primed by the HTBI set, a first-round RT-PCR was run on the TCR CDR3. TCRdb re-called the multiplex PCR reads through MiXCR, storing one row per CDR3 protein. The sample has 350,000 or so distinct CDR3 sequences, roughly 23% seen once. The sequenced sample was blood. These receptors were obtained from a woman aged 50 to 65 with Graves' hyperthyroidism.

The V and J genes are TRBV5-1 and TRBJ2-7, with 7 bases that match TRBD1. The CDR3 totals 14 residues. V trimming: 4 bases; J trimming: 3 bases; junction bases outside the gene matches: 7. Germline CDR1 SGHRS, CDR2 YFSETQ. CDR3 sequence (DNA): TGCGCCAGCAGCCCGAAGGGGGCTGACTACGAGCAGTACTTC. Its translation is CASSPKGADYEQYF.

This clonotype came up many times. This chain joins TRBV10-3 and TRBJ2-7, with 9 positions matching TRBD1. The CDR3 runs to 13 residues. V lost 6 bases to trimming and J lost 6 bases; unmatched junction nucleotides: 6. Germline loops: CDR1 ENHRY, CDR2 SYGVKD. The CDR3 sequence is CAIRVGTGTEQYF. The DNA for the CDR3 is TGTGCCATCAGAGTGGGGACAGGGACCGAGCAGTACTTC.

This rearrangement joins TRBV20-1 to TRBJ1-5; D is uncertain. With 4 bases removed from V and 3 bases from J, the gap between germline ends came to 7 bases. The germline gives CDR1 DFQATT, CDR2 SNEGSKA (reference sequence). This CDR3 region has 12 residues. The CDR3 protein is CSAKQYNQPQHF. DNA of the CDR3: TGCAGTGCTAAGCAGTACAATCAGCCCCAGCATTTT.

CDR3 residues: CASSLGLAGVGKNIQYF. The CDR3 DNA is TGTGCCAGCAGCTTAGGACTAGCGGGAGTGGGTAAAAACATTCAGTACTTC. The chain carries TRBV11-2 and TRBJ2-4; 12 nucleotides align to TRBD2. The CDR3 consists of 17 residues. V lost 1 base to trimming and J lost 4 bases; unmatched junction nucleotides: 5. CDR1 and CDR2 from the germline V gene are SGHAT and FQNNGV.

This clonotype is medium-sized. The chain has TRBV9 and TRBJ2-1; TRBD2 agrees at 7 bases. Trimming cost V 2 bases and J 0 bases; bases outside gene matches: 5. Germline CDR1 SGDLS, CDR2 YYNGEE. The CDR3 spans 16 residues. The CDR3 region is CASSVEAGSSYNEQFF. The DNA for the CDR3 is TGTGCCAGCAGCGTGGAAGCGGGAAGCTCCTACAATGAGCAGTTCTTC. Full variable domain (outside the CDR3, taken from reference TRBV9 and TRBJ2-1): DSGVTQTPKHLITATGQRVTLRCSPRSGDLSVYWYQQSLDQGLQFLIQYYNGEERAKGNILERFSAQQFPDLHSELNLSSLELGDSALYFCASSVEAGSSYNEQFFGPGTRLTVL.

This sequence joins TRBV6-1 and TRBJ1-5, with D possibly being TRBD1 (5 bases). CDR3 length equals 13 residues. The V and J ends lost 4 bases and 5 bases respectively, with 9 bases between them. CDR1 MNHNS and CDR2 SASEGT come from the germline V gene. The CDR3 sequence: CASSVQEDQPQHF. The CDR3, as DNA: TGTGCCAGCAGTGTACAGGAGGATCAGCCCCAGCATTTT.

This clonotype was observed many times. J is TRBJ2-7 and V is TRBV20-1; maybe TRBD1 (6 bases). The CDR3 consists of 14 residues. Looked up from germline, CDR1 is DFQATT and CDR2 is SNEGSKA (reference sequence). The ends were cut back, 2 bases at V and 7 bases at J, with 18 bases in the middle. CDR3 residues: CSARPTLGAVEQYF. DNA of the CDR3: TGCAGTGCTAGACCCACTCTGGGGGCAGTGGAGCAGTACTTC.

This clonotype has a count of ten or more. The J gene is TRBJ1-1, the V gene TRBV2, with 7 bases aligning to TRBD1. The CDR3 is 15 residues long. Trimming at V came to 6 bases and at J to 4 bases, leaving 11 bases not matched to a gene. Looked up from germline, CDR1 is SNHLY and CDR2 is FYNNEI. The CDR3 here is CASSELGQAGTEAFF. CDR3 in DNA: TGTGCCAGCAGCGAACTAGGACAGGCCGGCACTGAAGCTTTCTTT.

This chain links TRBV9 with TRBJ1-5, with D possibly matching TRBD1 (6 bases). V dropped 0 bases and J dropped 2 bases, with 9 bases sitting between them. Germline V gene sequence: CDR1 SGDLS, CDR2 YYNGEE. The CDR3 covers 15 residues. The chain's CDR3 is CASSVAGAGNQPQHF. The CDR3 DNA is TGTGCCAGCAGCGTAGCGGGGGCGGGCAATCAGCCCCAGCATTTT.

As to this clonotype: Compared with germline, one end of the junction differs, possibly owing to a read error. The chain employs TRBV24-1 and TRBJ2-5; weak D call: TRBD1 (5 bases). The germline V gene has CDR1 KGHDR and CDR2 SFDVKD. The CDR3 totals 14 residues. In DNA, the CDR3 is TGTGCCACCAGTGACCTGACAGCCCAAGGGACCCAGTACTTC. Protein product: CATSDLTAQGTQYF.

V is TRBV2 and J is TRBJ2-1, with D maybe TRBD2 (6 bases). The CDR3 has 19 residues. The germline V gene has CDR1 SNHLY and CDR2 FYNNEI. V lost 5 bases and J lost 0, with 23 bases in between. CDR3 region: CASSRETSSQFSSYNEQFF. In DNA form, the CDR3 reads TGTGCCAGCAGTCGCGAGACTAGTAGTCAGTTTAGCTCCTACAATGAGCAGTTCTTC.

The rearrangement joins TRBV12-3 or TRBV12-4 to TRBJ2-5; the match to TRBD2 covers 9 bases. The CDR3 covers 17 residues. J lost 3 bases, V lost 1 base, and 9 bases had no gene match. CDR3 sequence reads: CASSLGPSGEQEETQYF. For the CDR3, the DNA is TGTGCCAGCAGTTTAGGTCCTAGCGGGGAGCAAGAAGAGACCCAGTACTTC.

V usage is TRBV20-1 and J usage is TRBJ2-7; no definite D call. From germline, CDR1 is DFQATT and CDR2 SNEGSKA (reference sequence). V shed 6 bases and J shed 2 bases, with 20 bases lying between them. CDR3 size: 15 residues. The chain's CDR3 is CSAPLCSSLTYEQYF. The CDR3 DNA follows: TGCAGTGCCCCCTTGTGCAGCTCTTTAACCTACGAGCAGTACTTC.

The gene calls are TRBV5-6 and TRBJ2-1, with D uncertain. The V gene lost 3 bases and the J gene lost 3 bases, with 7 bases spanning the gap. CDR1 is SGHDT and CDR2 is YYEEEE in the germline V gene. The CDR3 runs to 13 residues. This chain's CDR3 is CASSYMDYNEQFF. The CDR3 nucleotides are TGTGCCAGCAGCTACATGGACTACAATGAGCAGTTCTTC.

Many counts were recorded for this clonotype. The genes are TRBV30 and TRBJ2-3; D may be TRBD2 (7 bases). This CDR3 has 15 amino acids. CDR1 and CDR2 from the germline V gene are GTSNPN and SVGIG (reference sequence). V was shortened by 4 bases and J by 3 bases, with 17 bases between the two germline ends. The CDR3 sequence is CAWTPRGGRTDTQYF. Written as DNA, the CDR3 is TGTGCCTGGACTCCAAGGGGGGGCCGAACAGATACGCAGTATTTT.